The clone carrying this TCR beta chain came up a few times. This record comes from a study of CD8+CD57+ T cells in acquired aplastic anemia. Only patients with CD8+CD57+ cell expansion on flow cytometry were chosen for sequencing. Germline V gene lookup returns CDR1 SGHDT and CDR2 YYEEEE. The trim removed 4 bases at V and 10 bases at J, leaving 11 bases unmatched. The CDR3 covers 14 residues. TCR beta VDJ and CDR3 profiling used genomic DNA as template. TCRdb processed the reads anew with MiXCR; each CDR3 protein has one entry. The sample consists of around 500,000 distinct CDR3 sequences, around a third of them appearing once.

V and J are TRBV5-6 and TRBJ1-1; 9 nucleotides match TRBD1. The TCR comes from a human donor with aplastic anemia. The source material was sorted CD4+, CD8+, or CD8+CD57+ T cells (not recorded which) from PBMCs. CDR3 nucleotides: TGTGCCAGCAGCCTACCCACGGGGGGACAGGGAGCTTTCTTT. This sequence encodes CASSLPTGGQGAFF.